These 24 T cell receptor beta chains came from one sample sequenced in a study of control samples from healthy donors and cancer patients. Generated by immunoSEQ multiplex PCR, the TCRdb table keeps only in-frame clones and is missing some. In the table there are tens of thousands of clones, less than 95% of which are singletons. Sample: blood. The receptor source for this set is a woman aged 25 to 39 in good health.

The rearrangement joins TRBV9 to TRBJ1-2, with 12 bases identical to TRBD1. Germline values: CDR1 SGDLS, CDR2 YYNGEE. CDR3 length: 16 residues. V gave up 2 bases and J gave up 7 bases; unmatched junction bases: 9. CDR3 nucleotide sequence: TGTGCCAGCAGCGTTACCGGGACAGGGGGCCTGGCTGGCTACACCTTC. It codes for CASSVTGTGGLAGYTF.

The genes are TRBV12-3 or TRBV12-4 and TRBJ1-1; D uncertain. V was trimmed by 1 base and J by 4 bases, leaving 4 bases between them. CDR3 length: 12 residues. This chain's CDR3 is CASSLEGTEAFF. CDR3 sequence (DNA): TGTGCCAGCAGTTTAGAAGGCACTGAAGCTTTCTTT.

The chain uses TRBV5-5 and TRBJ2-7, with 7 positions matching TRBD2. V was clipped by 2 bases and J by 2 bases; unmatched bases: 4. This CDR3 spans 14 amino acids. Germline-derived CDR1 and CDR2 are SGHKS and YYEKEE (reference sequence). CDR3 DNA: TGTGCCAGCAGCTTAGGACTAGTTACCTACGAGCAGTACGTC. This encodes CASSLGLVTYEQYV.

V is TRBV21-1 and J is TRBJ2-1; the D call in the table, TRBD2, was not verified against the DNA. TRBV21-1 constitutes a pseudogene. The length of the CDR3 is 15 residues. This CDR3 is CASSKEGKTSPEQFF. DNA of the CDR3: TGTGCCAGCAGCAAAGAGGGGAAGACTAGCCCTGAGCAGTTCTTC.

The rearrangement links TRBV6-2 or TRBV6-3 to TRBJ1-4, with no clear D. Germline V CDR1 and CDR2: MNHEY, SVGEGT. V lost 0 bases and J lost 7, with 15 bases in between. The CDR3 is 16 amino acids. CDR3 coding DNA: TGTGCCAGCAGTTACTCGGACCCAGGACTAGGTGAAAAACTGTTTTTT. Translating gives CASSYSDPGLGEKLFF.

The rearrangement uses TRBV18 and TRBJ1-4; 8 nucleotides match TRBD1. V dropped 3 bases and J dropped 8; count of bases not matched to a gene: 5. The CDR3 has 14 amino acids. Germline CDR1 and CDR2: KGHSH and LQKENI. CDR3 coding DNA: TGTGCCAGCTCACCTTGGCAGGGGGCCGAAAAACTGTTTTTT. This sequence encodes CASSPWQGAEKLFF.

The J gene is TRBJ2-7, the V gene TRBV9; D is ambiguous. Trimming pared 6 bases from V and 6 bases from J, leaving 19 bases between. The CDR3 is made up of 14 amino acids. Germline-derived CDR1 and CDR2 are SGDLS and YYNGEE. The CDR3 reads CASTLWAHRCEQYV. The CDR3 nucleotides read TGTGCCAGCACCCTTTGGGCCCACCGCTGCGAGCAGTACGTC.

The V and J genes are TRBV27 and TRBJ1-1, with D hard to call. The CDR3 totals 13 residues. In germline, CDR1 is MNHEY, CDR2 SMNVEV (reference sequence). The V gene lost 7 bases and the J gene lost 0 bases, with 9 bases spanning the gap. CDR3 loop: CASKATVNTEAFF. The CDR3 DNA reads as TGTGCCAGCAAGGCGACTGTGAACACTGAAGCTTTCTTT.

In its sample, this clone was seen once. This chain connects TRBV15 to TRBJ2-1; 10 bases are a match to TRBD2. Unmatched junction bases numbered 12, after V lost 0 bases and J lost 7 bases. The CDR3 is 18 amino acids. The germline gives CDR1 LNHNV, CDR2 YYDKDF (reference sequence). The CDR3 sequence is CATSRDPLTSGARNEQFF. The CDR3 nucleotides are TGTGCCACCAGCAGAGATCCCCTTACTAGCGGGGCTAGGAATGAGCAGTTCTTC.

CDR3 residues: CASSPLEGGYTF. For the CDR3, the DNA is TGTGCCAGCTCACCACTTGAGGGTGGCTACACCTTC. V is TRBV18 and J is TRBJ1-2, with no clear D. V lost 1 base to trimming and J lost 7 bases, with 7 bases between them. The CDR3 totals 12 residues. In germline, CDR1 is KGHSH, CDR2 LQKENI.

The CDR3 reads CASSFTGEKLFF. CDR3 nucleotides: TGTGCCAGCAGTTTCACGGGGGAAAAACTGTTTTTT. The chain is built from TRBV12-3 or TRBV12-4 and TRBJ1-4; D gene unclear. CDR3 length: 12 amino acids. The ends were cut back, 3 bases at V and 8 bases at J, with 7 bases in the middle.

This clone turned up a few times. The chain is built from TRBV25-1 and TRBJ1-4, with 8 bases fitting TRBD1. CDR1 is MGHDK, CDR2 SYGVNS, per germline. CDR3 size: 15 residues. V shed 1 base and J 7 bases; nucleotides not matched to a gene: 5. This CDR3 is CASSELNRGVEKLFF. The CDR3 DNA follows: TGTGCCAGCAGTGAATTGAACAGGGGGGTTGAAAAACTGTTTTTT.

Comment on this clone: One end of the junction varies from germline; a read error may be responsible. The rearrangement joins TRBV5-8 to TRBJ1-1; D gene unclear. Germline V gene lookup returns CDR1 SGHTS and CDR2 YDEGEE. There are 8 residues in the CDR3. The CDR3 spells CASSLRVW. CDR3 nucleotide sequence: TGTGCCAGCAGCTTGAGGGTGTGG.

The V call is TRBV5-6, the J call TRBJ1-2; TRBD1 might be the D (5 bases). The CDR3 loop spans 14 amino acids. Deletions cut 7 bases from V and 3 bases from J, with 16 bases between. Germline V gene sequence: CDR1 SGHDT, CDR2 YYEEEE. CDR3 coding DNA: TGTGCCAGCTCGGGGCCCGACAGCTACTATGGCTACACCTTC. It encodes CASSGPDSYYGYTF.

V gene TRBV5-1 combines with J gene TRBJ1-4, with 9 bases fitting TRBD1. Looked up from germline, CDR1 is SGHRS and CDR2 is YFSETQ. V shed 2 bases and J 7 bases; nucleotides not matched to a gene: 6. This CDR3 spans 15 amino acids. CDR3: CASSFGRQGGEKLFF. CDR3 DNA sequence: TGCGCCAGCAGCTTCGGGAGACAGGGGGGTGAAAAACTGTTTTTT.

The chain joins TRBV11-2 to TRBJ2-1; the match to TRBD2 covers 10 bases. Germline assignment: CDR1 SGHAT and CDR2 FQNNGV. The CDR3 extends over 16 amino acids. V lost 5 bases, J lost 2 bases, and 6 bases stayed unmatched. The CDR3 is CASSPSSGGTYNEQFF. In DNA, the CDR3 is TGTGCCAGCAGCCCGTCTAGCGGGGGCACCTACAATGAGCAGTTCTTC. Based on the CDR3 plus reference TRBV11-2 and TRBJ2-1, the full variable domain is EAGVAQSPRYKIIEKRQSVAFWCNPISGHATLYWYQQILGQGPKLLIQFQNNGVVDDSQLPKDRFSAERLKGVDSTLKIQPAKLEDSAVYLCASSPSSGGTYNEQFFGPGTRLTVL.

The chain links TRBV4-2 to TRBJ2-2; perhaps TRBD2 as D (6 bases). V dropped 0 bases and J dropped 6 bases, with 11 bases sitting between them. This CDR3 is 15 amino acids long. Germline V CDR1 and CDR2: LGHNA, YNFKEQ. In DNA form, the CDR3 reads TGTGCCAGCAGCCAAGACCTCACGGGAGCCGGGGAGCTGTTTTTT. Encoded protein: CASSQDLTGAGELFF.

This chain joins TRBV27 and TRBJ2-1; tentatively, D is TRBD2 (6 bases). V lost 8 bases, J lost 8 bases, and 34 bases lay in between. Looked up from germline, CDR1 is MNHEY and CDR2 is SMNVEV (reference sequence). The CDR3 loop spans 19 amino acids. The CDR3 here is CASSHSRGALAGFVDEQFF. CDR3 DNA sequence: TGTGCCAGCTCCCACTCCCGGGGCGCCCTGGCGGGGTTTGTGGATGAGCAGTTCTTC.

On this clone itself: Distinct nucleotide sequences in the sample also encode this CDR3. The CDR3 DNA follows: TGTGCCAGCAGTGACATTAAAGCCGGAAACACCATATATTTT. Protein product: CASSDIKAGNTIYF. This chain connects TRBV6-4 to TRBJ1-3, with no clear D. Germline CDR1 is MRHNA and CDR2 is SNTAGT. This CDR3 contains 14 residues. Trimming stripped 2 bases from V and 4 bases from J, with 9 bases between.

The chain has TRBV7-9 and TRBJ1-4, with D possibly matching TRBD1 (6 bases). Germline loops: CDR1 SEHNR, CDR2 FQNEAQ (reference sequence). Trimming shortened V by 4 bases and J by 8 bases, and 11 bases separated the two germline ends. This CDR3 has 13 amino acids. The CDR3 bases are TGTGCCAGCAGCTCAGGGACAAACGAAAAACTGTTTTTT. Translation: CASSSGTNEKLFF.

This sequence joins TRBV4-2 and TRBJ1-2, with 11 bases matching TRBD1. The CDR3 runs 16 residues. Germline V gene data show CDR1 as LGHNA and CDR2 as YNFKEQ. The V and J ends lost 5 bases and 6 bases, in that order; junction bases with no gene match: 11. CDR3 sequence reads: CASSTGQGGIVDGYTF. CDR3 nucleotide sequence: TGTGCCAGCAGCACGGGACAGGGGGGAATAGTAGATGGCTACACCTTC.

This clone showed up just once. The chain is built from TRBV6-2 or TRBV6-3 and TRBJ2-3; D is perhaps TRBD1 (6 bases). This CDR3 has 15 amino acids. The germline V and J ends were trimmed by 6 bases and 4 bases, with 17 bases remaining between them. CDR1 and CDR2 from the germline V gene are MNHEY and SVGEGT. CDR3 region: CASSLTGLGADTQYF. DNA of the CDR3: TGTGCCAGCAGCCTAACAGGGTTGGGTGCAGATACGCAGTATTTT.

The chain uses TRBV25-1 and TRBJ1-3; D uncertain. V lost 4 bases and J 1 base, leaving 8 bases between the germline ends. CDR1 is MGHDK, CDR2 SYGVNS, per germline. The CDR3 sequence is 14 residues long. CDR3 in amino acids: CASSVGGSGNTIYF. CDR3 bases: TGTGCCAGCAGTGTTGGAGGGTCTGGAAACACCATATATTTT.

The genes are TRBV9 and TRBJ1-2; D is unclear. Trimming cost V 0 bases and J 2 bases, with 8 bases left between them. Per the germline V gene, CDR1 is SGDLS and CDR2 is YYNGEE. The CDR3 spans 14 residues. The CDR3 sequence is CASSVGQENYGYTF. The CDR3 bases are TGTGCCAGCAGCGTAGGGCAGGAGAACTATGGCTACACCTTC.